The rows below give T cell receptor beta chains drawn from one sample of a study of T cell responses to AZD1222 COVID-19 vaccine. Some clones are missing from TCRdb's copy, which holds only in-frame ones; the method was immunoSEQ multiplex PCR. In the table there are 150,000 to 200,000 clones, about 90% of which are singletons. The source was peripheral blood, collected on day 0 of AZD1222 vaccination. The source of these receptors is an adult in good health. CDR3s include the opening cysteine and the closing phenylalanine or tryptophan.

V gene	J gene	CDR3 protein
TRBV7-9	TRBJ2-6	CASSFSSTGANVLTF
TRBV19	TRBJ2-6	CASSMVAGLSGANVLTF
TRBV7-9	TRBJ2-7	CASSLVLGASYEQYF
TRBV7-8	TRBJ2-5	CASSRQVARLAEETQYF
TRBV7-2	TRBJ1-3	CASSLTLGTLGNTIYF
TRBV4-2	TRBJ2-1	CASSQDLWDEQFF
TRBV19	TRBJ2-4	CASAGVQRNIQYF
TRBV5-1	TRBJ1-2	CASSLDPGQGYTF
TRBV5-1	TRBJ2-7	CASSRTGAHEQYF
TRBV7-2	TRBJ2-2	CASSLGAAGELFF
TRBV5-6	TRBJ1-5	CASSSGTGKNQPQHF
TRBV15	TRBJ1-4	CATSRDGTDNEKLFF
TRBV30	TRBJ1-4	CAWSPSEKLFF
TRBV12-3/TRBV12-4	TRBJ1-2	CASRGVNYGYTF
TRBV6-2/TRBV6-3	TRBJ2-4	CASSRDRGAKNIQYF
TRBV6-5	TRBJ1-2	CASTSDRVDYTF
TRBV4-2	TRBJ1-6	CASSQEPGHPSSYNSPLHF
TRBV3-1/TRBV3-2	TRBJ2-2	CASSLETPARSNTGELFF
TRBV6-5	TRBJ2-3	CASSSLSQGWDTQYF
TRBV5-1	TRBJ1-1	CASSLGREILNTEAFF
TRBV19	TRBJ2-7	CASSPRESYEQYF
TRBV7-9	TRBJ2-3	CASSSTTSGGVDTQYF
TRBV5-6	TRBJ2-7	CASSLNRVHEQYF
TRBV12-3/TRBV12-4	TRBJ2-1	CASSPRGYNEQFF
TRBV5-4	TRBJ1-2	CATDGGRGGYGYTF
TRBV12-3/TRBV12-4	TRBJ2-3	CASTLRGTDTQYF
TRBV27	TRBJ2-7	CASSLSYRAGEQYF
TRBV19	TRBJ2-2	CASSRSGYAGELFF
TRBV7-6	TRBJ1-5	CASSLSRGVNQPQHF
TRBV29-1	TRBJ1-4	CSVKVDSPNEKLFF
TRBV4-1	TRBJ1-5	CASSHADREGGSNQPQHF
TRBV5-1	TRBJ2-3	CASSLSDRSTDTQYF
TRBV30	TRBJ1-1	CAWSDGPNTEAFF
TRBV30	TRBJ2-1	CAWSDYGLDVYDNEQFF
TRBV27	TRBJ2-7	CASSSTRRHEQYF
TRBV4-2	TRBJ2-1	CASSQEGMVGGRNEQFF
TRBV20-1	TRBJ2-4	CSAVLDIQYF
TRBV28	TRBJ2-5	CASSTLTGIRETQYF
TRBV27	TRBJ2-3	CASSLPIKFRDSNTDTQYF
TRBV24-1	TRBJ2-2	CATSDPGTFPGELFF
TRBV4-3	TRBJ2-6	CASSQDQEGISGANVLTF
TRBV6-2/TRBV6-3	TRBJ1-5	CASSSMGNQPQHF
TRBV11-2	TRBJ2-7	CASSLGTGGGDEQYF
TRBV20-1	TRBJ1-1	CSASQGSASEAFF
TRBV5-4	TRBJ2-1	CASSLGSGGRSYNEQFF
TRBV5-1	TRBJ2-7	CASSLEVLGYEQYF
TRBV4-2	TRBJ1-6	CASSQPEAAGRSNSPLHF
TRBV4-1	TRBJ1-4	CASSPRGQGAEGNEKLFF
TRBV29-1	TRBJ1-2	CSVKRDTSNYGYTF
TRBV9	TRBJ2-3	CASSVGGLADTDTQYF
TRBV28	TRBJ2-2	CASSGIVTGELFF
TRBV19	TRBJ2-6	CASSIFGANVLTF
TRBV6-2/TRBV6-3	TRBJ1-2	CASSYSSSDRVNHGYTF
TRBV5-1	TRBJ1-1	CASSRGTGGVIDTEAFF
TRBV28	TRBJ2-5	CASSLSLLSGGKETQYF